This TCR beta chain was observed in a study of identical twins (dated by TCRdb to between 2015 and 2016). Notes on the research overall: To test whether fetal clonotypes persist, this study deep-sequenced TCR alpha and beta repertoires from monozygotic twins, from unrelated adults of various ages, and from cord blood. To rule out contamination, the twin experiments were replicated at different times with different library preparation protocols. What the authors observed across the whole study: Out-of-frame TCR alpha sequences shared between twins showed an excess of low generation-probability sequences compared with coincidental sharing between unrelated individuals. Invariant T cells such as MAIT and iNKT could partly confound zero-insertion analyses, though diverse VJ usage argued against this for most clonotypes. Recombination models systematically underestimated out-of-frame TCR alpha sharing in monozygotic twins but agreed with sharing between unrelated individuals. In beta out-of-frame sequences, excess twin sharing was weaker, because having fewer shared sequences lowered the signal-to-noise ratio. Because the same donors could not be followed over many years, conclusions were based on cross-sectional statistical analysis. Fewer insertions were carried by abundant cord blood beta clonotypes; a weaker similar trend was observed in young adult naive repertoires, while no such trend was observed in memory repertoires.

V is cut back by 6 bases and J by 6 bases, with 5 bases in the junction unmatched. The CDR3 holds 12 amino acids from the cysteine to the phenylalanine. The entry retains the CDR3 DNA only, 36 bases that are in frame from base 1. CDR1 and CDR2, per the germline V gene (reference sequence), are DFQATT and SNEGSKA. This clonotype has a count of ten or more. Which antigen it targets is not known. It has no much larger one-base neighbor in the sample; base qualities were not kept. Only healthy Caucasian donors were included. Using Miltenyi CD45RO+ enrichment and human naive T-cell isolation kits, memory (CD45RO+) and naive T cells were isolated from PBMC. Library construction relied on 5' RACE. TCRdb lists the instrument as Illumina HiSeq 2000. Template switching introduced a universal primer binding site; the final cDNA contained a unique molecular identifier, enabling accurate counting of TCR cDNA molecules. Specific primers in the conserved constant-segment region were used to synthesize first-strand cDNA for the TCR alpha and beta chains. To control for contamination, every cDNA library carried two barcodes: a SMART-Mk sample barcode plus Illumina barcodes. TruSeq adapter sequences and Illumina sample barcodes were added in two successive PCR steps. The TCR alpha and beta cDNA libraries were sequenced on the Illumina HiSeq platform using custom primers. The study's processing was this. Unique molecular identifiers were extracted from raw reads with MiGEC, and CDR3 positions were determined with MiXCR. For each individual, recombination models were inferred using an EM algorithm with the repgenHMM and IGoR tools. Shared clonotype analysis was performed with the tcR package in R, normalizing sharing by the product of cloneset sizes. Out-of-frame nonproductive sequences were analyzed to study raw recombination free of thymic and clonal selection effects. TCRdb reanalyzed the raw reads on its own, using fastp at Q25 for trimming and MiXCR for clone calling, and kept in-frame beta chains. For every CDR3 protein sequence, its rows merge into one entry that carries the most common genes and DNA. The authors' filters were not applied to this entry. Across this sample there are a few hundred thousand distinct CDR3 sequences, with approximately 10% seen only once. The top ten clones comprise more than 8% of the sample.

The chain links TRBV20-1 with TRBJ2-3; 8 bases in the junction line up with TRBD2. This receptor was obtained from a man in his forties or fifties in good health. The sequenced sample was memory T cells sorted from blood. The intended sense of this specimen's cell subset or site label: CD45RO+ enriched T cells. CDR3 reads: CSARGGWDTQYF. The nucleotides are TGCAGTGCCCGCGGGGGGTGGGATACGCAGTATTTT.